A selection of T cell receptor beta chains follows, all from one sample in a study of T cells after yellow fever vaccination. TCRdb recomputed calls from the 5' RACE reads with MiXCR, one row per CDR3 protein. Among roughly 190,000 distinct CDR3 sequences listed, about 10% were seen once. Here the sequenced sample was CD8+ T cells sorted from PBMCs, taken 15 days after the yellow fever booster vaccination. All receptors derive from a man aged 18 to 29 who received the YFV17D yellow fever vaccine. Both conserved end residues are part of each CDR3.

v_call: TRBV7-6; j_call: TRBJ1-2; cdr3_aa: CASSLNGMAGHGYTF
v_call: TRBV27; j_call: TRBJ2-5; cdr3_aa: CASRSFGEETQYF
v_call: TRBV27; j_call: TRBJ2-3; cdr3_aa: CASSVGRHTDTQYF
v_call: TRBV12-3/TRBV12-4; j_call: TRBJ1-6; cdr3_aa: CASSQRTGNSPLHF
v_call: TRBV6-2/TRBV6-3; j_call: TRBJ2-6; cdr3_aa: CASSYAGSGANVLTF
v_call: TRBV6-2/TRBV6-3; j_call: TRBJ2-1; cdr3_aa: CASRRTGGVYNEQFF
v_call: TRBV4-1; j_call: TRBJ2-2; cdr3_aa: CASSQSGQGGVGELFF
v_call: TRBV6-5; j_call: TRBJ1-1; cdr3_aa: CASSYKANTEAFF
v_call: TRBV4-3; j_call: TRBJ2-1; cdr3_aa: CASSQDGGVGEQFF
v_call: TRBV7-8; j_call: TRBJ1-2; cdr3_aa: CASSLPSGQGGPENNYGYTF
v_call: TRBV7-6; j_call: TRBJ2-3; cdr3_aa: CASSLALLTDTQYF
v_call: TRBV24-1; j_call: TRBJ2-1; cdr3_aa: CATSARTGADEQFF
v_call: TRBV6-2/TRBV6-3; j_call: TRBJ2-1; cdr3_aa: CASSYSWDEQFF
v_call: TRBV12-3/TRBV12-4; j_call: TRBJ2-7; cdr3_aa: CASASLSYEQYF
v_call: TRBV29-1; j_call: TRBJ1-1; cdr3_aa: CSVEDLGGDPTEAFF
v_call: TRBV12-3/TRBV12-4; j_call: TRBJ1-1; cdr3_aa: CASMVTMNTEAFF
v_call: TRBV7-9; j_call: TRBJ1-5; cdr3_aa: CASSSPNQPQHF
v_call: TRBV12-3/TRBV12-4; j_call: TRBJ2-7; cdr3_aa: CASSLWEGENEQYF
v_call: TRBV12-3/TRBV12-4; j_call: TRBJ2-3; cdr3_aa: CASSLVNRFKMDTQYF
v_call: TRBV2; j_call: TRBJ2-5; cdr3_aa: CASISSGGASVETQYF
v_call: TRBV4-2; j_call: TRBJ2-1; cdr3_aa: CASSQGGGPNEQFF
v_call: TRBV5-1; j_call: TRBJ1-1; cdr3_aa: CASSQGEGTEAFF
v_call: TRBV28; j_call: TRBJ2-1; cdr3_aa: CASNGGAGDEQFF
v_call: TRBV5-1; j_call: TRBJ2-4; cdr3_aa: CASSLGRLLAKNIQYF
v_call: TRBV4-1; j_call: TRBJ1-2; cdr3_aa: CASSPTRNMGGYTF
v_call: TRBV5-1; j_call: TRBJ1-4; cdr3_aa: CASSSTQGARDEKLFF
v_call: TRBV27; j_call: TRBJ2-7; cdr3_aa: CASSLSRDTYEQYF
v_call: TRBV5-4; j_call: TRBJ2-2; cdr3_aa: CASSRTGVDTGELFF
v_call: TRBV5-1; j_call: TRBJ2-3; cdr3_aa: CASSFGFTDTQYF
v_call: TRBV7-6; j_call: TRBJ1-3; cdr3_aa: CASRTGSGNTIYF
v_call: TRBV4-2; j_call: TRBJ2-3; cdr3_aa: CASSPTTSGGADTQYF
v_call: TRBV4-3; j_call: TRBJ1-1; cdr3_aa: CASSHLSGGTEAFF
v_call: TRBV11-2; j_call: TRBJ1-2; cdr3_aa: CASSHMTEGLGGYTF
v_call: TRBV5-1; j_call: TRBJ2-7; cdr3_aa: CASSLGGGEQYF
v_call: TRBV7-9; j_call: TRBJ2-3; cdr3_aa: CASSTTIRSTDTQYF
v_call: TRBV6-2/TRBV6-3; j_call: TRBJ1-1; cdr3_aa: CASSYSGTGGTEAFF
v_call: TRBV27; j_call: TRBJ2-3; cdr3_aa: CASSLGGTDTQYF
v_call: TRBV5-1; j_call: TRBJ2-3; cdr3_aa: CASSDGRGLIDTQYF
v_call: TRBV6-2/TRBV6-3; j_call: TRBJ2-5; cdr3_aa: CASSLRTRGVQETQYF
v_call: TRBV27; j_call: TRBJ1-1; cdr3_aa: CASSHGQVIGTEAFF
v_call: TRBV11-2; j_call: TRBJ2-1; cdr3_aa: CASSLNRDFEQFF
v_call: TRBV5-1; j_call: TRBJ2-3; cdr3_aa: CASSLGEDTQYF
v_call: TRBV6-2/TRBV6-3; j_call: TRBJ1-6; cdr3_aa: CASTTTGAPSPLHF